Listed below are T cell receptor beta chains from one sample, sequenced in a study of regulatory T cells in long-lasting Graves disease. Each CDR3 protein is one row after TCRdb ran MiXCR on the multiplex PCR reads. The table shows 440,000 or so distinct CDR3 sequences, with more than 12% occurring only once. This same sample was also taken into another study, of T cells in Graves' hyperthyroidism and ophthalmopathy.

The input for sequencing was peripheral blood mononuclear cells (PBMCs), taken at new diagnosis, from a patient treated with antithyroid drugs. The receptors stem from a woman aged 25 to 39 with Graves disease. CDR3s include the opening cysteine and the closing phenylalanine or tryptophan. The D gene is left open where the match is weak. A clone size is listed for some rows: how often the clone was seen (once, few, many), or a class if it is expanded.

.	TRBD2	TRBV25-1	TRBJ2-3	CASSHTLADPPDTQYF	TGTGCCAGCAGTCACACCCTAGCGGATCCTCCAGATACGCAGTATTTT
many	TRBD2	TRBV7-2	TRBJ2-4	CASSLVASGVLAKNIQYF	TGTGCCAGCAGCTTAGTTGCTAGCGGGGTTCTAGCCAAAAACATTCAGTACTTC
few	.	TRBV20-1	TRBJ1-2	CSVPWPYGYTF	TGCAGTGTTCCTTGGCCTTATGGCTACACCTTC
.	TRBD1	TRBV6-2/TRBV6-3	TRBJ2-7	CASSYGDSAYEQYF	TGTGCCAGCAGTTACGGGGACAGTGCCTACGAGCAGTACTTC
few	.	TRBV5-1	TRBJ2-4	CASSPGSDWGIKNIQYF	TGCGCCAGCAGCCCCGGGTCCGATTGGGGGATCAAAAACATTCAGTACTTC
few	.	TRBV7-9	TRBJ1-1	CASSPWAQINTEAFF	TGTGCCAGCAGCCCCTGGGCGCAGATTAACACTGAAGCTTTCTTT
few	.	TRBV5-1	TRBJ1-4	CASSLVTGRGEKLFF	TGCGCCAGCAGCTTGGTTACAGGCCGAGGGGAAAAACTGTTTTTT
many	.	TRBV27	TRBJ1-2	CASRGTASYGYTF	TGTGCCAGCAGGGGGACGGCGTCCTATGGCTACACCTTC
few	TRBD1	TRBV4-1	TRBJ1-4	CASSQEDFPQAGGPNEKLFF	TGCGCCAGCAGCCAAGAGGATTTCCCCCAGGCAGGGGGCCCTAATGAAAAACTGTTTTTT
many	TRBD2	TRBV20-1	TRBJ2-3	CSAPSGSFGDTQYF	TGCAGTGCTCCCAGCGGGAGTTTCGGGGATACGCAGTATTTT
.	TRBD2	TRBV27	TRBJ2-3	CASSLTSGTTVADAQYF	TGTGCCAGCAGTTTGACTAGCGGAACCACAGTCGCAGATGCGCAGTATTTT
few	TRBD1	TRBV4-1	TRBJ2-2	CASSQVGTGITGELFF	TGCGCCAGCAGCCAAGTGGGGACAGGGATCACCGGGGAGCTGTTTTTT
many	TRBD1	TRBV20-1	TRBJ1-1	CSASLQGAGLLDTEAFF	TGCAGTGCTAGCTTACAGGGGGCGGGATTATTGGACACTGAAGCTTTCTTT
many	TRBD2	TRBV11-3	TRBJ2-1	CASSLKGLAGGMSNEQFF	TGTGCCAGCAGCTTGAAGGGACTAGCGGGAGGGATGAGCAATGAGCAGTTCTTC
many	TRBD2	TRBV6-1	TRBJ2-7	CASSEGVRWASGSEQYF	TGTGCCAGCAGTGAAGGAGTTCGGTGGGCTAGCGGGTCGGAGCAGTACTTC
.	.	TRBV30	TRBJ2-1	CAFLARNNEQFF	TGTGCCTTCCTAGCGAGAAACAATGAGCAGTTCTTC
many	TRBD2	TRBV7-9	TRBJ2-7	CASSREGGLVNEQYF	TGTGCCAGCAGCCGCGAAGGGGGACTAGTGAACGAGCAGTACTTC
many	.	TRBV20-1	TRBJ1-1	CSARASGRSEAFF	TGCAGTGCTAGAGCCTCAGGGAGGTCTGAAGCTTTCTTT
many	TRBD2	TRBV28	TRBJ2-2	CASSVGTSSRGELFF	TGTGCCAGCAGTGTTGGGACTAGCAGTCGGGGGGAGCTGTTTTTT
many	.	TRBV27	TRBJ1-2	CASSFSPNYGYTF	TGTGCCAGCAGTTTCTCTCCCAACTATGGCTACACCTTC